This TCR beta chain was recovered during a study of radiotherapy plus CTLA-4 blockade in lung cancer. Focal radiation plus CTLA-4 blockade with ipilimumab was given to patients with chemo-refractory metastatic non-small-cell lung cancer. Clones were sequenced by immunoSEQ multiplex PCR, and TCRdb holds only the in-frame ones, with some missing. The data show tens of thousands of clones, roughly 71% seen once. CDR3 length equals 12 residues. CDR1 SGHTA and CDR2 FQGTGA come from the germline V gene. Trimming stripped 5 bases from V and 6 bases from J, with 7 bases between. The origin of this receptor is a human donor with non-small cell lung cancer who had stable disease on radiotherapy plus ipilimumab. This sequence joins TRBV7-3 and TRBJ2-2; D gene ambiguous. The sequencing used peripheral blood, collected from a patient treated with radiotherapy plus ipilimumab. For the CDR3, the DNA is TGTGCCAGCAGCATTAGGCCCGGGGAGCTGTTTTTT. It yields the protein CASSIRPGELFF. The complete variable domain, with remaining parts taken from reference TRBV7-3 and TRBJ2-2, reads GAGVSQTPSNKVTEKGKYVELRCDPISGHTALYWYRQSLGQGPEFLIYFQGTGAADDSGLPNDRFFAVRPEGSVSTLKIQRTERGDSAVYLCASSIRPGELFFGEGSRLTVL.